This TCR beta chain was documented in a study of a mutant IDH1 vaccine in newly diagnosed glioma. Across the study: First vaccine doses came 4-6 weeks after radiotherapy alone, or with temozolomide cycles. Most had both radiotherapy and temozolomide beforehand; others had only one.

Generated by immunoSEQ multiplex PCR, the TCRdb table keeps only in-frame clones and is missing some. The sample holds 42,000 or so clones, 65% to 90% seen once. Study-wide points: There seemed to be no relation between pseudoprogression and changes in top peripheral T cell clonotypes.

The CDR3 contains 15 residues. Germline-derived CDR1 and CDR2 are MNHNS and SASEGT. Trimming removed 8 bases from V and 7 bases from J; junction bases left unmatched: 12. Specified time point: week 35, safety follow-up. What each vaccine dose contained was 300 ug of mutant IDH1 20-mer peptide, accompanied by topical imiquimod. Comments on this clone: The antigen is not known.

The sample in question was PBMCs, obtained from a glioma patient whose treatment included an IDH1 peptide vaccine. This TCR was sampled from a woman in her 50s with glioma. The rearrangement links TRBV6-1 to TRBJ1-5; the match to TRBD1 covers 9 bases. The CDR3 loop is CASDRTGVLSQPQHF. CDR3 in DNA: TGTGCCAGCGACCGGACAGGGGTTCTCTCCCAGCCCCAGCATTTT.